A selection of T cell receptor beta chains follows, all from one sample in a study of T cell responses to AZD1222 COVID-19 vaccine. Using immunoSEQ multiplex PCR, the repertoire was profiled, and TCRdb retains in-frame clones only, with some absent. This table has about 96,000 clones, about 90% appearing once. The input for sequencing was peripheral blood, taken on day 0 of MenACWY control vaccination. The receptors come from an adult in good health. CDR3s include the opening cysteine and the closing phenylalanine or tryptophan. D genes are given only for firm matches. Clone size is not always given. Where it is, it says once, few, many or a class for expanded clones.

j_call clone_size v_call d_call cdr3_nt cdr3_aa
TRBJ2-7 . TRBV6-2/TRBV6-3 . TGTGCCAGCAGTATCGAGGACGGAGCCCTCCGCTACGAGCAGTACTTC CASSIEDGALRYEQYF
TRBJ1-2 . TRBV28 . TGTGCCAGCACGACCGCTCCGGGCGGAAACTATGGCTACACCTTC CASTTAPGGNYGYTF
TRBJ1-4 once TRBV24-1 TRBD1 TGTGCCACCAGTGGACCCCTTGAGGGGGCGAGAGAAAAACTGTTTTTT CATSGPLEGAREKLFF
TRBJ2-3 . TRBV2 . TGTGCCAGCAGTGATGGCACAGGAGTTCCAAGCACAGATACGCAGTATTTT CASSDGTGVPSTDTQYF
TRBJ2-7 . TRBV10-3 . TGTGCCATCAGTGAGAACTACGAGCAGTACTTC CAISENYEQYF
TRBJ1-1 . TRBV5-1 . TGCGCCAGCAGCGTGGCCTTGGGGAGCACTGAAGCTTTCTTT CASSVALGSTEAFF
TRBJ2-7 few TRBV28 . TGTGCCAGCAGCCCCGGGGGTAGGAACGAGCAGTACTTC CASSPGGRNEQYF
TRBJ1-3 once TRBV5-1 . TGCGCCAGCGGCCCCGCCTTGGAGGGAAACACCATATATTTT CASGPALEGNTIYF
TRBJ2-5 . TRBV28 TRBD2 TGTGCCAGCAGTTGGCTAGCGGGCCAACAAGAGACCCAGTACTTC CASSWLAGQQETQYF
TRBJ1-6 . TRBV18 . TGTGCCAGCTCACCAGGGTATGAAGATTCACCCCTCCACTTT CASSPGYEDSPLHF
TRBJ1-5 . TRBV19 . TGTGCCAGTAGTATCGGGGGCAGCGGGAGCAATCAGCCCCAGCATTTT CASSIGGSGSNQPQHF
TRBJ1-2 . TRBV28 . TGTGCCAGCTTGCGAGCCCCCGATGCCGGGGGCTACACCTTC CASLRAPDAGGYTF
TRBJ1-6 . TRBV19 . TGTGCCAGTAGTACGGGGACACCTAATTCACCCCTCCACTTT CASSTGTPNSPLHF
TRBJ2-3 few TRBV27 TRBD2 TGTGCCAGCAGTTTGACTAGCGGGAAGACAGATACGCAGTATTTT CASSLTSGKTDTQYF
TRBJ1-6 . TRBV28 TRBD1 TGTGCCAACAGGGGGCTGTCCTATAATTCACCCCTCCACTTT CANRGLSYNSPLHF
TRBJ2-1 once TRBV18 TRBD1 TGTGCCAGCTCAACGGACAGGGGAAAAGGGTACAATGAGCAGTTCTTC CASSTDRGKGYNEQFF
TRBJ2-1 once TRBV12-3/TRBV12-4 . TGTGCCAGCAGGTTTGGGGGGATCAATGAGCAGTTCTTC CASRFGGINEQFF
TRBJ2-5 . TRBV11-2 TRBD2 TGTGCCAGCAGCTTAGCCCTAGCGGGGGTTCGGGAGACCCAGTACTTC CASSLALAGVRETQYF
TRBJ2-7 . TRBV10-1 . TGCGCCAGCAGTGAGCCAGGGGGGTACGAGCAGTACTTC CASSEPGGYEQYF
TRBJ1-2 once TRBV28 . TGTGCCAGCAGTTTTGGGCGGGGCTATGGCTACACCTTC CASSFGRGYGYTF
TRBJ2-2 . TRBV11-3 . TGTGCCAGCAGCCCGGGGTACACCGGGGAGCTGTTTTTT CASSPGYTGELFF
TRBJ1-2 once TRBV28 . TGTGCCAGCAGTTTTTATTCCCGCGGGCCGACAGGCTATGGCTACACCTTC CASSFYSRGPTGYGYTF
TRBJ1-1 . TRBV18 . TGTGCCAGCTCACCAGCTACTGTCAGTGAAGCTTTCTTT CASSPATVSEAFF
TRBJ1-6 . TRBV6-2/TRBV6-3 . TGTGCCAGCACCCCCACGGCAGGTCTCCATTCACCCCTCCACTTT CASTPTAGLHSPLHF
TRBJ1-5 once TRBV6-5 . TGTGCCAGCAGAACAGGGAATCAGCCCCAGCATTTT CASRTGNQPQHF
TRBJ1-5 . TRBV7-2 . TGTGCCAGCAGCCTTTACCGAGATAGCAATCAGCCCCAGCATTTT CASSLYRDSNQPQHF
TRBJ1-2 . TRBV2 . TGTGCCAGCAGCCTCGGGACTGGGAGAGGCTACACCTTC CASSLGTGRGYTF
TRBJ1-2 . TRBV28 . TGTGCCAGCAGTTTTGGGAACTATGGCTACACCTTC CASSFGNYGYTF
TRBJ2-5 . TRBV24-1 . TGTGCCACCAGTGATTCGGGCCGGCGGACCCAGTACTTC CATSDSGRRTQYF
TRBJ2-6 . TRBV5-6 TRBD2 TGTGCCAGCAGCTTGGTGGGACTAGCGGGGATATCTGGGGCCAACGTCCTGACTTTC CASSLVGLAGISGANVLTF
TRBJ1-5 . TRBV19 TRBD1 TGTGCCAGTAGTCTTCGGACAGGGGACAGCAATCAGCCCCAGCATTTT CASSLRTGDSNQPQHF
TRBJ1-4 . TRBV18 . TGTGCCAGCTCACCGGTGCGAACTAATGAAAAACTGTTTTTT CASSPVRTNEKLFF
TRBJ2-3 . TRBV18 . TGTGCCAGCTCACCCCTTCCTAGCACAGATACGCAGTATTTT CASSPLPSTDTQYF
TRBJ1-5 few TRBV6-1 . TGTGCCAGCAGTGAAGAAGTCCTCCGCCTTCAGCCCCAGCATTTT CASSEEVLRLQPQHF
TRBJ1-5 . TRBV28 . TGTGCCAGCAGTACCCAGTTCGGTCAGCCCCAGCATTTT CASSTQFGQPQHF
TRBJ2-7 . TRBV2 . TGTGCCAGCGAAGGCAGGACCCGGGGAGGCGAGCAGTACTTC CASEGRTRGGEQYF
TRBJ1-5 few TRBV2 . TGTGCCAGCAGTGTGGGCGGAGAACAGCCCCAGCATTTT CASSVGGEQPQHF
TRBJ2-1 . TRBV11-2 . TGTGCCAGCAGCTCCGGGGCTCAGGGTGAGCAGTTCTTC CASSSGAQGEQFF
TRBJ2-2 . TRBV10-3 TRBD2 TGTGCCACCGGGACTACCTCGGGGATCGGGGAGCTGTTTTTT CATGTTSGIGELFF
TRBJ1-5 . TRBV12-1 . TGTGCCAGCGGCCCCCGGGGGGCCTGGGGCAATCAGCCCCAGCATTTT CASGPRGAWGNQPQHF
TRBJ2-2 . TRBV12-3/TRBV12-4 . TGTGCCAGCAGACTCTTTACCGGGGAGCTGTTTTTT CASRLFTGELFF
TRBJ2-7 . TRBV20-1 . TGCAGTGCTAGTGAGGGCTACGAGCAGTACTTC CSASEGYEQYF
TRBJ2-7 . TRBV3-1/TRBV3-2 . TGTGCCAGCAGCCAAGAGTCTGGAGGGGCCTACGAGCAGTACTTC CASSQESGGAYEQYF
TRBJ2-1 . TRBV18 . TGTGCCAGCTCACCAAGAACGGGAGATCCCAATGAGCAGTTCTTC CASSPRTGDPNEQFF
TRBJ2-6 . TRBV5-4 TRBD2 TGTGCCAGCAGCTTACCGACGGGGGGGCTGATTTCTGGGGCCAACGTCCTGACTTTC CASSLPTGGLISGANVLTF
TRBJ1-2 . TRBV7-2 . TGTGCCAGCAGCTTAGCCCTCGATAACTATGGCTACACCTTC CASSLALDNYGYTF
TRBJ1-4 . TRBV5-1 TRBD1 TGCGCCAGCAGCTTAGCAGGGGGCTGGGATGAAAAACTGTTTTTT CASSLAGGWDEKLFF
TRBJ2-1 . TRBV10-3 . TGTGCCATCTCTCCAGCAGGGCTCAATGAGCAGTTCTTC CAISPAGLNEQFF
TRBJ2-1 . TRBV10-1 . TGCGCCAGCAGTGAGGGCAGCGAGGGACACAATGAGCAGTTCTTC CASSEGSEGHNEQFF
TRBJ1-1 . TRBV6-5 . TGTGCCAGCACCCGGGGGGGAGGGAACACTGAAGCTTTCTTT CASTRGGGNTEAFF
TRBJ1-2 few TRBV9 . TGTGCCAGCAGCGTAGGGGTAGGGCTTGGCTACACCTTC CASSVGVGLGYTF